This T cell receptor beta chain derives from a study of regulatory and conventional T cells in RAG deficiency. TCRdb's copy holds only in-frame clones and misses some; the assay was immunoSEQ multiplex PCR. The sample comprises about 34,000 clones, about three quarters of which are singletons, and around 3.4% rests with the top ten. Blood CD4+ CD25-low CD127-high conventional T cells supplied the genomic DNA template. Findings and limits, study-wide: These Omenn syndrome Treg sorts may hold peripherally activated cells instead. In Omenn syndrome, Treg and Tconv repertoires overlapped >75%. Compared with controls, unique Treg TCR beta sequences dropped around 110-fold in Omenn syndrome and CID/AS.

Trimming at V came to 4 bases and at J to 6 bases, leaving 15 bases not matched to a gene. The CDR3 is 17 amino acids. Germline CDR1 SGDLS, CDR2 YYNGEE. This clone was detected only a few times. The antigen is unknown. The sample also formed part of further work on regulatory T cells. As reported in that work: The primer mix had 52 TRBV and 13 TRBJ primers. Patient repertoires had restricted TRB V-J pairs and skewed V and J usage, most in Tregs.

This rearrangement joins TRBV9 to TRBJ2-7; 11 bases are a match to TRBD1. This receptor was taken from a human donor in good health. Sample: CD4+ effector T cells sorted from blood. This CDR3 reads CASSPTGTGGFPREQYF. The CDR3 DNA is TGTGCCAGCAGCCCCACCGGGACAGGGGGTTTTCCCCGCGAGCAGTACTTC.